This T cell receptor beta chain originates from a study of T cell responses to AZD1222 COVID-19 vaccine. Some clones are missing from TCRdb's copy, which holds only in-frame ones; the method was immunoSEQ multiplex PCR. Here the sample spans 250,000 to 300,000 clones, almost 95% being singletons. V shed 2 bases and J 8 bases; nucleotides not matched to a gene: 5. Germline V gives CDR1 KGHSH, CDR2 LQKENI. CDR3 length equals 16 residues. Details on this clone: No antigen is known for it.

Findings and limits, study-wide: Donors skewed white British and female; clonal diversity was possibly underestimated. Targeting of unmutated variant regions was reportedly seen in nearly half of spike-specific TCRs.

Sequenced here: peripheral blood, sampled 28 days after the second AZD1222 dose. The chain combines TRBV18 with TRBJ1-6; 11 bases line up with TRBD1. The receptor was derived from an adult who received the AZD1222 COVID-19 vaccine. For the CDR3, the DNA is TGTGCCAGCTCACCAGCCGGGACAGGGGGGTATTCACCCCTCCACTTT. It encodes CASSPAGTGGYSPLHF. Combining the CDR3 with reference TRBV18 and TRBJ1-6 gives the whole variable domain NAGVMQNPRHLVRRRGQEARLRCSPMKGHSHVYWYRQLPEEGLKFMVYLQKENIIDESGMPKERFSAEFPKEGPSILRIQQVVRGDSAAYFCASSPAGTGGYSPLHFGNGTRLTVT.